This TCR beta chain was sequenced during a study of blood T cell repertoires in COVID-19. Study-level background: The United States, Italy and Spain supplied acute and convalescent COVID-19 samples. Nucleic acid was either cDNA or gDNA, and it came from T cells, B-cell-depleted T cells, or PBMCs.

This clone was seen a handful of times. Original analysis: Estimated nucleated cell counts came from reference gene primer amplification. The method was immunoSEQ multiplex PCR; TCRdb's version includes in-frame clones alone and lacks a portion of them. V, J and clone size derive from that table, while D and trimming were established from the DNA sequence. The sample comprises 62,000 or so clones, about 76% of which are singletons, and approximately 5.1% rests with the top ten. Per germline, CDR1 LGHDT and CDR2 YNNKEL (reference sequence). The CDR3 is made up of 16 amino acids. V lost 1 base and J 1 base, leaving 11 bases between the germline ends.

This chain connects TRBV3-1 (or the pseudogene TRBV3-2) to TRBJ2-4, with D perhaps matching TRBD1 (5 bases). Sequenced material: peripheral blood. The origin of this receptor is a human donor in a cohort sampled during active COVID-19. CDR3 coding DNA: TGTGCCAGCAGCCAAGCCGTAGGGGCCGCCAAAAACATTCAGTACTTC. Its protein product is CASSQAVGAAKNIQYF.